Presented here are 9 T cell receptor beta chains from one specimen sequenced in a study of Ad26.COV2.S vaccination and SARS-CoV-2 variants. Sequencing used immunoSEQ multiplex PCR; TCRdb keeps in-frame clones, though not all of them. Among hundreds of thousands of clones, around 86% were seen once, and the ten largest hold 3.4%. Treatment in this sample: around 19 received Ad26.COV2.S at low or high dose, single or two shots; 5 received placebo; per-sample allocation not given. The samples were gathered on day 63 after the first injection of vaccine or placebo. Here the sequenced sample was peripheral blood, taken in a trial of Ad26.COV2.S vaccine versus placebo. These receptors all come from a person aged 18-65 years who received the Ad26.COV2.S COVID-19 vaccine or a placebo.

The chain links TRBV9 to TRBJ2-7, with D uncertain. CDR1 and CDR2 from the germline V gene are SGDLS and YYNGEE. This CDR3 region has 14 residues. The V end was cut by 3 bases, the J end by 0 bases, with 10 bases between. Here the CDR3 reads CASSALDGSYEQYF. In DNA, the CDR3 is TGTGCCAGCAGCGCTCTCGACGGCTCCTACGAGCAGTACTTC.

The V call is TRBV7-9, the J call TRBJ2-4; possibly TRBD1 or TRBD2 for D (6 bases each). The V end was cut by 1 base, the J end by 1 base, with 11 bases between. The germline gives CDR1 SEHNR, CDR2 FQNEAQ (reference sequence). The CDR3 spans 16 residues. The CDR3 region has the DNA TGTGCCAGCAGCTTAGTGAGGGGGGAGGCCAAAAACATTCAGTACTTC. It codes for CASSLVRGEAKNIQYF.

The chain has TRBV7-6 and TRBJ1-4; D is ambiguous. There are 16 residues in the CDR3. Trimming pared 5 bases from V and 0 bases from J, leaving 13 bases between. The germline V gene has CDR1 SGHVS and CDR2 FNYEAQ. CDR3 nucleotides: TGTGCCAGCAGCGCCCCCGACGGTGCAACTAATGAAAAACTGTTTTTT. It yields the protein CASSAPDGATNEKLFF.

The chain uses TRBV6-6 and TRBJ1-6, with D perhaps TRBD1 (6 bases). Trimming cost V 6 bases and J 13 bases, with 22 bases left between them. The CDR3 sequence is 15 residues long. Germline V gene sequence: CDR1 MNHNY, CDR2 SVGAGI (reference sequence). This chain's CDR3 is CASRLTQGLRGPLHF. CDR3 nucleotide sequence: TGTGCCAGCAGGCTAACCCAGGGCCTAAGGGGGCCCCTCCACTTT.

The CDR3 coding sequence is TGTGCCAGCAGCACGGGGTGGCGTTCCAGCACAGATACGCAGTATTTT. Translation gives CASSTGWRSSTDTQYF. The chain is built from TRBV7-3 and TRBJ2-3, with a tentative D call TRBD2 (5 bases). Looked up from germline, CDR1 is SGHTA and CDR2 is FQGTGA. CDR3 length: 16 residues. The V gene lost 5 bases and the J gene lost 0 bases, with 15 bases spanning the gap.

The chain has TRBV2 and TRBJ1-4; TRBD1 matches at 11 bases. V dropped 2 bases and J dropped 8; count of bases not matched to a gene: 4. There are 15 residues in the CDR3. Germline V gives CDR1 SNHLY, CDR2 FYNNEI. The CDR3 nucleotides read TGTGCCAGCAGTGAACAGGGACAGGGGGACGAAAAACTGTTTTTT. It specifies CASSEQGQGDEKLFF.

V and J are TRBV18 and TRBJ2-7, with 8 bases matching TRBD1. The CDR3 has 14 residues. The ends lost 2 bases at V and 5 bases at J; junction bases unmatched: 5. CDR1 is KGHSH and CDR2 is LQKENI in the germline V gene. The CDR3 region is CASSPTSTGDEQYF. DNA for the CDR3: TGTGCCAGCTCACCAACCTCGACAGGGGACGAGCAGTACTTC.

The V and J genes are TRBV20-1 and TRBJ2-3; D gene ambiguous. The V and J ends lost 5 bases and 14 bases respectively, with 8 bases between them. In germline, CDR1 is DFQATT, CDR2 SNEGSKA (reference sequence). CDR3 length: 8 amino acids. This CDR3 reads CSAGALYF. The CDR3 bases are TGCAGTGCTGGAGCATTGTATTTT.

J is TRBJ2-1 and V is TRBV3-1 (or the pseudogene TRBV3-2), with 9 positions matching TRBD1. Germline trimming cut 0 bases from V and 2 bases from J; bases unmatched to any gene: 8. CDR1 and CDR2 from the germline V gene are LGHDT and YNNKEL (reference sequence). This CDR3 has 18 amino acids. CDR3 loop: CASSQEGTGKFPYNEQFF. The CDR3 nucleotides read TGTGCCAGCAGCCAAGAAGGGACAGGGAAATTTCCCTACAATGAGCAGTTCTTC.